This T cell receptor (beta chain) was profiled in a study of blood T cell repertoires in COVID-19. Some clones are missing from TCRdb's copy, which holds only in-frame ones; the method was immunoSEQ multiplex PCR. The sample lists fewer than 250,000 clones, 80% to 85% occurring once. The sample comprised peripheral blood. This TCR was recovered from a young man with active or convalescent COVID-19.

The DNA for the CDR3 is TGTGCCAGCTCACCAAACGGACAGGGGGGCGACGAGCAGTACTTC. Translated, it gives CASSPNGQGGDEQYF. This sequence joins TRBV18 and TRBJ2-7, with 10 bases matching TRBD1. Germline lookup yields CDR1 KGHSH and CDR2 LQKENI. With V trimmed by 2 bases and J by 5 bases, 6 bases remained unmatched. The CDR3 is 15 amino acids.